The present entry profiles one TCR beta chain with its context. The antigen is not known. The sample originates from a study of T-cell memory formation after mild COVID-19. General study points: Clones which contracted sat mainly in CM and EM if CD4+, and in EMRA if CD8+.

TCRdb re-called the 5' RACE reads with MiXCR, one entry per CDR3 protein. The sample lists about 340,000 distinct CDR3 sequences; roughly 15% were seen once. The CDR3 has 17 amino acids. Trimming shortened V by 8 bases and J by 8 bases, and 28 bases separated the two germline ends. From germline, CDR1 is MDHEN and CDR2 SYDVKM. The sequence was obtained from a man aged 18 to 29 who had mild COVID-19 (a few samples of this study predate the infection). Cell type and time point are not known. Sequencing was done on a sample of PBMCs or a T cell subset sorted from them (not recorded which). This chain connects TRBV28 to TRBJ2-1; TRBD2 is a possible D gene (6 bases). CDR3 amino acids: CASRRRGPSGAGDEQFF. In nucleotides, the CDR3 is TGTGCCAGCCGTCGGAGGGGTCCGTCTGGGGCAGGTGATGAGCAGTTCTTC.